This T cell receptor beta chain was obtained from a study of cytomegalovirus exposure and HLA in healthy donors. Study conclusions and caveats: In a later analysis, at a false discovery rate of 0.05, approximately 18,000 TCR beta sequences were associated with HLA alleles.

Vbeta (60) and Jbeta (13) primers were used in the PCR. Profiled with immunoSEQ multiplex PCR; TCRdb holds only in-frame clones, not every one. The sample lists around 99,000 clones; around four fifths were seen once. Comments on this clone: The antigen is not known.

The receptor comes from a woman aged 50 to 65 in good health and CMV-seropositive. The source material was PBMCs.

The CDR3 spells CSVEGAGFTDTQYF. The CDR3 nucleotides are TGCAGCGTTGAAGGTGCAGGGTTCACAGATACGCAGTATTTT. The gene calls are TRBV29-1 and TRBJ2-3; D is possibly TRBD1 (5 bases). The CDR3 is made up of 14 amino acids. Trimming took off 1 base at V and 2 bases at J, with 10 bases between the two ends. The germline gives CDR1 SQVTM, CDR2 ANQGSEA.